A selection of T cell receptor beta chains follows, all from one sample in a study of a mutant IDH1 vaccine in newly diagnosed glioma. Only in-frame clones appear in the TCRdb table, and some are missing; sequencing was by immunoSEQ multiplex PCR. The sample consists of about 130,000 clones, around 80% of them appearing once. No cognate antigen is known for these TCRs. The sequencing used PBMCs, collected from a glioma patient whose treatment included an IDH1 peptide vaccine. The receptors here all came from a man aged 40-50 years with glioma. Each CDR3 is given with its conserved first and last residue. A D gene is named only where the DNA matches it firmly. Size is stated for part of the rows, as once, few or many counts, or as a class when the clone is expanded.

v_call	clone_size	d_call	j_call	cdr3_aa	cdr3_nt
TRBV7-9	NA	NA	TRBJ2-1	CASSLGIGGGDEQFF	TGTGCCAGCAGCTTAGGGATAGGGGGTGGCGATGAGCAGTTCTTC
TRBV7-2	NA	NA	TRBJ2-7	CASSLRDRSYEQYF	TGTGCCAGCAGCCTACGGGACCGCTCCTACGAGCAGTATTTC
TRBV2	NA	NA	TRBJ2-7	CASGYELVQGTYEQYF	TGTGCCAGCGGGTATGAGCTGGTACAGGGTACTTACGAGCAGTACTTC
TRBV6-5	NA	NA	TRBJ2-5	CASRLLETQYF	TGTGCCAGCAGGCTTTTGGAGACCCAGTACTTC
TRBV29-1	NA	NA	TRBJ2-1	CSVQEGSGNEQFF	TGCAGCGTTCAGGAGGGATCGGGGAATGAGCAGTTCTTC
TRBV5-1	once	TRBD1	TRBJ2-1	CASSSQGPTYNEQFF	TGCGCCAGCAGCTCACAGGGGCCCACCTACAATGAGCAGTTCTTC
TRBV6-5	NA	NA	TRBJ1-2	CASSTPRAYGYTF	TGTGCCAGCAGCACCCCGCGGGCCTATGGCTACACCTTC
TRBV27	NA	TRBD2	TRBJ2-1	CASSKTSGATFYNEQFF	TGTGCCAGCAGCAAGACTAGCGGGGCGACCTTTTACAATGAGCAGTTCTTC
TRBV11-2	NA	TRBD1	TRBJ1-2	CASSRTDRAYGYTF	TGTGCCAGCAGCCGAACGGACAGGGCCTATGGCTACACCTTC
TRBV10-2	once	NA	TRBJ2-1	CASSPKLVSYNEQFF	TGCGCCAGCAGTCCCAAACTAGTCTCCTACAATGAGCAGTTCTTC
TRBV5-6	NA	TRBD1	TRBJ2-7	CASSLVQGASYEQYF	TGTGCCAGCAGCTTGGTACAGGGGGCTTCCTACGAGCAGTACTTC
TRBV9	NA	TRBD2	TRBJ2-1	CASTGRANGEQFF	TGTGCCAGTACGGGGAGGGCAAATGGTGAGCAGTTCTTC
TRBV18	NA	TRBD1	TRBJ2-5	CASSLTGPDRDQETQYF	TGTGCCAGCTCTCTAACCGGACCGGACAGGGACCAAGAGACCCAGTACTTC
TRBV27	NA	NA	TRBJ2-3	CASSLRGRGTQYF	TGTGCCAGCAGTTTGCGGGGTAGAGGTACGCAGTATTTT
TRBV19	NA	NA	TRBJ1-5	CASSIEGNSNQPQHF	TGTGCCAGTAGTATAGAAGGTAATAGCAATCAGCCCCAGCATTTT
TRBV4-1	NA	TRBD2	TRBJ2-3	CASSQDRERGELDTQYF	TGCGCCAGCAGCCAAGATCGCGAGCGGGGAGAACTAGATACGCAGTATTTT
TRBV23-1	NA	NA	TRBJ2-7	CASSQSTYSYEQYF	TGCGCCAGCAGTCAATCTACCTACTCCTACGAGCAGTACTTC
TRBV18	NA	NA	TRBJ1-1	CASSPERNTEAFF	TGTGCCAGCTCACCAGAGAGAAACACTGAAGCTTTCTTT
TRBV29-1	NA	NA	TRBJ1-2	CSVGVGRGGGYTF	TGCAGCGTTGGTGTTGGTCGCGGAGGAGGCTACACCTTC
TRBV4-1	NA	NA	TRBJ2-7	CASSQVPGNYEQYF	TGCGCCAGCAGCCAAGTTCCGGGGAACTACGAGCAGTACTTC
TRBV7-2	once	NA	TRBJ2-1	CASSIDGHYNEQFF	TGTGCCAGCAGCATTGACGGTCACTACAATGAGCAGTTCTTC
TRBV6-5	NA	TRBD1	TRBJ2-7	CASSYFDRAHEQYF	TGTGCCAGCAGTTACTTCGACAGGGCCCACGAGCAGTACTTC
TRBV5-8	NA	TRBD2	TRBJ2-1	CASSSPGLGYNEQFF	TGTGCCAGCAGCTCGCCGGGACTAGGCTACAATGAGCAGTTCTTC
TRBV19	NA	NA	TRBJ2-2	CASSKIPNTGELFF	TGTGCCAGTAGTAAAATACCGAACACCGGGGAGCTGTTTTTT
TRBV19	NA	TRBD1	TRBJ1-2	CASKGAGGVYGYTF	TGTGCCAGTAAGGGGGCAGGGGGTGTGTATGGCTACACCTTC
TRBV4-3	NA	NA	TRBJ2-7	CASSPADGYEQYF	TGCGCCAGCAGCCCAGCGGACGGCTACGAGCAGTACTTC
TRBV28	NA	TRBD1	TRBJ2-2	CASQGQMNTGELFF	TGTGCCAGTCAGGGACAGATGAACACCGGGGAGCTGTTTTTT
TRBV2	NA	TRBD1	TRBJ1-6	CASRAGTGSSPLHF	TGTGCCAGCAGAGCCGGGACAGGGTCTTCACCCCTCCACTTT
TRBV28	NA	NA	TRBJ2-1	CASSPFQPADNEQFF	TGTGCCAGCAGTCCATTCCAGCCAGCGGACAATGAGCAGTTCTTC
TRBV6-1	NA	NA	TRBJ2-7	CASSITTQYF	TGTGCCAGCAGTATTACCACGCAGTACTTC
TRBV5-5	few	NA	TRBJ2-3	CASSSADTQYF	TGTGCCAGCAGCTCAGCCGATACGCAGTATTTT
TRBV7-9	NA	TRBD1	TRBJ2-7	CASSGTGTGTYEQYF	TGTGCCAGCAGCGGAACCGGGACAGGGACCTACGAGCAGTACTTC
TRBV7-9	NA	TRBD1	TRBJ1-1	CASRPRDRVNTEAFF	TGTGCCAGCAGGCCCCGGGACAGAGTTAACACTGAAGCTTTCTTT
TRBV28	NA	NA	TRBJ1-4	CATKGSGGNEKLFF	TGTGCCACCAAGGGTTCAGGCGGTAATGAAAAACTGTTTTTT
TRBV9	NA	TRBD1	TRBJ2-6	CASSEGTGGGANVLTF	TGTGCCAGCAGCGAGGGGACAGGGGGTGGGGCCAACGTCCTGACTTTC
TRBV9	NA	NA	TRBJ2-1	CASSVGLADNEQFF	TGTGCCAGCAGCGTTGGGCTAGCAGACAATGAGCAGTTCTTC
TRBV29-1	NA	NA	TRBJ2-2	CSGSRVGRTGELFF	TGCAGCGGATCCCGGGTGGGGCGAACCGGGGAGCTGTTTTTT
TRBV30	NA	TRBD1	TRBJ1-6	CAWSSGTGSSSYNSPLHF	TGTGCCTGGAGTTCAGGGACAGGGTCGAGCTCCTATAATTCACCCCTCCACTTT
TRBV19	few	NA	TRBJ1-1	CASSSPIRENTEAFF	TGTGCCAGTAGTAGCCCGATTCGGGAAAACACTGAAGCTTTCTTT